This T cell receptor (beta chain) was sequenced during a study of blood T cell repertoires in COVID-19. Study-level background: Samples taken during acute and convalescent COVID-19 were collected in the United States, Italy and Spain.

In the authors' methods: By means of reference gene primer amplification, nucleated cell counts were estimated. Assay: immunoSEQ multiplex PCR; the TCRdb copy retains only in-frame clones and omits some. V, J and clone size are those of that table, while D and trimming were read from the DNA. Among some 190,000 clones listed, 80% were seen once. This clone was picked up one time. Participants were aged about 18 to 100 years from approximately 25 US areas. Cohort placement rested on clinical history that participants reported themselves. Trimming at V came to 5 bases and at J to 1 base, leaving 9 bases not matched to a gene. The CDR3 has 16 residues. The germline CDR1 and CDR2 sequences are LGHNT and FRNRAP.

The TCR was taken from a man under 40 with acute COVID-19. This chain uses TRBV12-5 with TRBJ2-5; 8 positions match TRBD2. Input material: PBMCs or T cells enriched from blood (not recorded which). CDR3 sequence: CASGHGPAGVQETQYF. The CDR3, as DNA: TGTGCTAGTGGTCATGGTCCAGCGGGGGTCCAAGAGACCCAGTACTTC.